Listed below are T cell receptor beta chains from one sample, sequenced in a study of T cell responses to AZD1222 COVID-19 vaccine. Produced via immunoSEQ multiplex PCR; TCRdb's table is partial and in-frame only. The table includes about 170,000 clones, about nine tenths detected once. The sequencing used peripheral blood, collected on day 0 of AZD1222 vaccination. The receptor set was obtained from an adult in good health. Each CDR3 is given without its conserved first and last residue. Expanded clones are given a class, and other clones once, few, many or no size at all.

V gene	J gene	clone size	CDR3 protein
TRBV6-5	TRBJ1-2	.	ASSYSLAGEGDGYT
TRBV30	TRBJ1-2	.	AWARDENYGYT
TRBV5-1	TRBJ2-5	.	ASSSPGRDSAQY
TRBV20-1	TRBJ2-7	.	SASEVERYEQY
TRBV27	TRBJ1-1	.	ASSPRPRAVNTEAF
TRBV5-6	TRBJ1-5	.	ASSLAGGPQH
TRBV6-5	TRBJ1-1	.	ASSTVGGSTEAF
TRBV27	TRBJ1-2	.	ASSQGHLNYGYT
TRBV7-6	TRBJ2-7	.	ASSLGSAPSYEQY
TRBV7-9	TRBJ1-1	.	ASRSGFSMPRRLNTEAF
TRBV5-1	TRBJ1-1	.	ASSLYQGAAEAF
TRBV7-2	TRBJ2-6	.	ASSLGSGLSGANVLT
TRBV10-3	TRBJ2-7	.	AISESSYEQY
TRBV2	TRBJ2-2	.	ASSAGPLNTGELF
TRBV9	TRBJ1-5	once	ASSGGPGPGQPQH
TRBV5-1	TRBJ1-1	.	ASSANRGQTEAF
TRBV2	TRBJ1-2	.	ASTGSDYGYT
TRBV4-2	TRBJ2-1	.	ASSQNIAGSSVGEQF
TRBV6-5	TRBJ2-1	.	ASRDTGTDEQF
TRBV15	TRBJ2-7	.	ATSREMSQGLSYEQY
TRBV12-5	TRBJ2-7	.	ASGLHGAYEQY
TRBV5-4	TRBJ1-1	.	ASSLRDTEAF
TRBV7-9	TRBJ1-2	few	ASSLGRGRNYGYT
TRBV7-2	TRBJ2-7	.	ASSPSGRRDEQY
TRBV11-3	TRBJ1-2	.	ASSSRFGHSVLRYGYT
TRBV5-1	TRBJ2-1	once	ASSLGGLAGGRRNEQF
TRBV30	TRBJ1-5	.	AWSPTGWNQPQH
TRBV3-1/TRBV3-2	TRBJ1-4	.	ASSHRPNNEKLF
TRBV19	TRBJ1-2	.	ASSGGGYT
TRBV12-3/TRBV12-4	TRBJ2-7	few	ASSLKLSHEQY
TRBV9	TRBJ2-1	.	ASSVGSGGLDEQF
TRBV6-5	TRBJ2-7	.	ASRRGPTYEQY
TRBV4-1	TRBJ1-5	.	ASSQPPGVRQPQH
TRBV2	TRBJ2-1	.	ASSKAGGGADEQF
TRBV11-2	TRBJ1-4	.	ASSRAGGAGKLF
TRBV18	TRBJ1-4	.	ASSSGRSATNEKLF
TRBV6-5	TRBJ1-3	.	ASSYPGFSGNTIY